The rows below give T cell receptor beta chains drawn from one sample of a study of graft-versus-host responses after intestinal transplantation. Sequenced by immunoSEQ multiplex PCR; TCRdb stores in-frame clones only, minus some. The sample shows 41,000 or so clones, approximately 95% of them seen only once. These TCRs' antigens remain unknown. This sample comprised unstimulated CD8+ T cells sorted from spleen or lymph node cells, obtained before transplant. Receptor source: a human donor who was the organ donor for an intestinal transplant. Each CDR3 is given with its conserved first and last residue. The D gene is left open where the match is weak.

CDR3 protein	CDR3 DNA	D gene	V gene	J gene
CASSLVTGGPNTEAFF	TGTGCCAGCAGCTTAGTGACCGGGGGCCCGAACACTGAAGCTTTCTTT	NA	TRBV7-9	TRBJ1-1
CSVTGTGAYEQYF	TGCAGCGTTACCGGGACAGGGGCCTACGAGCAGTACTTC	TRBD1	TRBV29-1	TRBJ2-7
CASALAGATGGELFF	TGTGCCAGTGCCTTAGCGGGGGCTACAGGGGGGGAGCTGTTTTTT	TRBD2	TRBV6-6	TRBJ2-2
CASSVGGSYEQYF	TGTGCCAGCAGCGTAGGTGGGTCCTACGAGCAGTACTTC	NA	TRBV9	TRBJ2-7
CASSPAGYGYTF	TGTGCCAGCTCCCCCGCGGGGTATGGCTACACCTTC	NA	TRBV18	TRBJ1-2
CASGLAYTDTQYF	TGTGCTAGTGGTTTGGCCTACACAGATACGCAGTATTTT	NA	TRBV12-5	TRBJ2-3
CASSEQRLAGEVPQETQYF	TGTGCCAGCAGTGAACAGAGACTAGCGGGGGAGGTTCCCCAAGAGACCCAGTACTTC	TRBD2	TRBV6-1	TRBJ2-5
CASSFSMTGPLF	TGTGCCAGCAGCTTTAGTATGACAGGGCCCCTCTTC	TRBD1	TRBV7-9	TRBJ1-2
CASSQVFWGDEQYF	TGCGCCAGCAGCCAGGTGTTCTGGGGGGACGAGCAGTACTTC	NA	TRBV4-1	TRBJ2-7
CASSSIAGGRNTGELFF	TGCGCCAGCAGCAGTATAGCGGGGGGCCGGAACACCGGGGAGCTGTTTTTT	TRBD2	TRBV5-1	TRBJ2-2